Listed here are 5 T cell receptor beta chains from one sample, sequenced in a study of hypomethylating agent response in myelodysplastic syndrome. This table comes from immunoSEQ multiplex PCR, and its TCRdb copy is limited to in-frame clones, with some not included. Of around 11,000 clones in the sample, over 80% were seen once. Sequencing was performed on bone marrow, taken before or after starting hypomethylating agent treatment for myelodysplastic syndrome (not recorded which). The receptor set was obtained from a human donor with myelodysplastic syndrome.

The chain has TRBV10-2 and TRBJ2-3; no reliable D call. Trimming cost V 3 bases and J 4 bases, with 2 bases left between them. The CDR3 contains 11 residues. Looked up from germline, CDR1 is WSHSY and CDR2 is SAAADI. CDR3 DNA sequence: TGCGCCAGCAGTGACCCAGATACGCAGTATTTT. Amino acids: CASSDPDTQYF.

The rearrangement uses TRBV11-3 and TRBJ2-1, with 16 bases lining up with TRBD2. The CDR3 has 15 residues. J gave up 8 bases and V 5 bases, and 3 bases lay outside the gene matches. The germline V gene encodes CDR1 SGHNT and CDR2 YENEEA. The CDR3 coding sequence is TGTGCCAGCAGCGCCGGGACTAGCGGGAGGGATGAGCAGTTCTTC. It encodes CASSAGTSGRDEQFF.

V usage is TRBV20-1 and J usage is TRBJ2-3; tentative D call: TRBD2 (5 bases). V was pared by 7 bases and J by 3 bases, with 8 bases between. Germline V lookup: CDR1 DFQATT, CDR2 SNEGSKA (reference sequence). The CDR3 contains 11 residues. The CDR3 spells CSESGTDTQYF. The CDR3 DNA is TGCAGTGAGTCGGGAACAGATACGCAGTATTTT.

The rearrangement uses TRBV6-5 and TRBJ2-1; no clear D gene. Germline V CDR1 and CDR2: MNHEY, SVGAGI. V lost 7 bases and J 9 bases, leaving 13 bases between the germline ends. This CDR3 comprises 12 residues. This chain's CDR3 is CASTGSVGEQFF. In DNA, the CDR3 is TGTGCCAGCACGGGCTCTGTAGGTGAGCAGTTCTTC.

The rearrangement joins TRBV30 to TRBJ1-5; 8 nucleotides match TRBD1. Germline lookup yields CDR1 GTSNPN and CDR2 SVGIG (reference sequence). V trimming: 2 bases; J trimming: 5 bases; junction bases outside the gene matches: 5. The CDR3 spans 14 residues. The CDR3 coding sequence is TGTGCCTGGAGTTTTACGACAGGGGATCAGCCCCAGCATTTT. Translating it yields CAWSFTTGDQPQHF.